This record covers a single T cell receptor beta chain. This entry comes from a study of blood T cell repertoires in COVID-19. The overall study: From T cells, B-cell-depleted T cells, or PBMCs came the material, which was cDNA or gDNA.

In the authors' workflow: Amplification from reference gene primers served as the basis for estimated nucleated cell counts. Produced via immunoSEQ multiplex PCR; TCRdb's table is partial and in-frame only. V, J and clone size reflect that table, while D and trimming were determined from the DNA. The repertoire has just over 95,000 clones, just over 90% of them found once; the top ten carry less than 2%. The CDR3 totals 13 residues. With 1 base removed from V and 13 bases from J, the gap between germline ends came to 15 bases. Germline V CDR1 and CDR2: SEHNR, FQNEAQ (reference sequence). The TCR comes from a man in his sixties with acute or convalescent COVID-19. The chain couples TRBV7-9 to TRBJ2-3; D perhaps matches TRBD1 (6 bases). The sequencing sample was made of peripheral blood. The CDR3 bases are TGTGCCAGCAGCTTAGTACAGGGTCGGGGCAAGTATTTT. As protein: CASSLVQGRGKYF.